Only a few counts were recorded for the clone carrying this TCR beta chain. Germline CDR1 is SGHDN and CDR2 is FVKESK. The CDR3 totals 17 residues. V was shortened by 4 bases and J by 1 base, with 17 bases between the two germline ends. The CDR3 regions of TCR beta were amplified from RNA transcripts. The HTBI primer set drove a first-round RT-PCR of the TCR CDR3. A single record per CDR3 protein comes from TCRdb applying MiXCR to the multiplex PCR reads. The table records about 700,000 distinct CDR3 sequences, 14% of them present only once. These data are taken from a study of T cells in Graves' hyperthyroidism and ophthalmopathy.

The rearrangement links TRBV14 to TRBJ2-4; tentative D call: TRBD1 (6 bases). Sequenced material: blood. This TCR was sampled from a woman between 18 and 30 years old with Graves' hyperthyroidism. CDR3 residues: CASSRGRGHLAKNIQYF. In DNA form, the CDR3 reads TGTGCCAGCAGCCGGGGCAGGGGTCACCTTGCCAAAAACATTCAGTACTTC. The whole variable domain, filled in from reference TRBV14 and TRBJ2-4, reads EAGVTQFPSHSVIEKGQTVTLRCDPISGHDNLYWYRRVMGKEIKFLLHFVKESKQDESGMPNNRFLAERTGGTYSTLKVQPAELEDSGVYFCASSRGRGHLAKNIQYFGAGTRLSVL.